Below, one T cell receptor (beta chain) is given with its context. Its antigen is currently unknown. These data come from a study of T cell responses to AZD1222 COVID-19 vaccine. Findings of the study overall: Recipients of two AZD1222 doses showed rising Spike-specific TCR breadth and depth. Spike-wide coverage was observed for vaccine-associated CD4 TCRs, with dominant responses at 160-218 and 743-854. Clonal diversity was possibly underestimated; the donors were predominantly white British and more often female.

The assay was immunoSEQ multiplex PCR, and TCRdb's table has in-frame clones only and misses some. The sample contains around 190,000 clones, 88% of which appear only once. Germline values: CDR1 SGHRS, CDR2 YFSETQ. With V trimmed by 4 bases and J by 4 bases, 3 bases remained unmatched. This CDR3 contains 14 residues. V is TRBV5-1 and J is TRBJ1-2, with 11 positions matching TRBD1. Sequences were derived from peripheral blood, sampled on day 0 of AZD1222 vaccination. This TCR derives from an adult in good health. The CDR3 nucleotides are TGCGCCAGCAGCGCGGGACAGGGGGTCTATGGCTACACCTTC. Translated, it gives CASSAGQGVYGYTF.